This entry concerns a single T cell receptor (beta chain). The record originates from a study of T cell changes during pregnancy in multiple sclerosis. CDR1 is SGHRS and CDR2 is YFSETQ in the germline V gene. V dropped 1 base and J dropped 7 bases, with 12 bases sitting between them. The CDR3 sequence is 15 residues long. Clones were sequenced by immunoSEQ multiplex PCR, and TCRdb holds only the in-frame ones, with some missing. The sample lists around 42,000 clones, 88% occurring once. This chain connects TRBV5-1 to TRBJ1-6, with D uncertain. The source is a female donor in good health, enrolled as a control in a pregnancy study. The sample here was peripheral blood, taken in the first trimester of pregnancy. CDR3 in DNA: TGCGCCAGCAGCTTGAGCCGCGGAGGGAATTCACCCCTCCACTTT. Protein product: CASSLSRGGNSPLHF.